These 31 T cell receptor beta chains were all obtained from the same sample, sequenced in a study of blood T cell repertoires in COVID-19. Only in-frame clones appear in the TCRdb table, and some are missing; sequencing was by immunoSEQ multiplex PCR. The table lists tens of thousands of clones, about 88% of them singletons. The source material was peripheral blood. These receptors were taken from a woman of 80 years or more with active COVID-19.

This chain uses TRBV29-1 with TRBJ2-1, with TRBD1 matching over 7 bases. V lost 7 bases to trimming and J lost 7 bases; unmatched junction nucleotides: 7. The CDR3 spans 12 residues. Germline loops: CDR1 SQVTM, CDR2 ANQGSEA. Written as DNA, the CDR3 is TGCAGCGCCCCCACAGGGGTGAATGAGCAGTTCTTC. Its protein product is CSAPTGVNEQFF.

The chain is built from TRBV7-9 and TRBJ2-5; TRBD1 might be the D (5 bases). The CDR3 contains 13 residues. Trimming shortened V by 5 bases and J by 1 base, and 8 bases separated the two germline ends. Germline assignment: CDR1 SEHNR and CDR2 FQNEAQ (reference sequence). DNA of the CDR3: TGTGCCAGCAGCCCAGGGTTCCAAGAGACCCAGTACTTC. Translating gives CASSPGFQETQYF.

The genes are TRBV7-2 and TRBJ2-5; TRBD2 aligns across 7 bases. Looked up from germline, CDR1 is SGHTA and CDR2 is FQGNSA. V lost 4 bases, J lost 3 bases, and 5 bases stayed unmatched. There are 14 residues in the CDR3. CDR3 in DNA: TGTGCCAGCAGCTGGGCGGGAGTAGAAGAGACCCAGTACTTC. This encodes CASSWAGVEETQYF. The complete variable domain, with remaining parts taken from reference TRBV7-2 and TRBJ2-5, reads GAGVSQSPSNKVTEKGKDVELRCDPISGHTALYWYRQSLGQGLEFLIYFQGNSAPDKSGLPSDRFSAERTGGSVSTLTIQRTQQEDSAVYLCASSWAGVEETQYFGPGTRLLVL.

J is TRBJ2-1 and V is TRBV11-2; D is undetermined. The CDR3 has 15 amino acids. CDR1 is SGHAT and CDR2 is FQNNGV in the germline V gene. V lost 7 bases, J lost 2 bases, and 15 bases lay in between. CDR3 DNA: TGTGCCAGCACCTTGGTGTCGCAGACCTACAATGAGCAGTTCTTC. It codes for CASTLVSQTYNEQFF.

This rearrangement joins TRBV5-1 to TRBJ2-1, with D possibly matching TRBD1 (5 bases). The V and J ends lost 8 bases and 6 bases respectively, with 15 bases between them. The CDR3 length is 13 residues. In germline, CDR1 is SGHRS, CDR2 YFSETQ. The CDR3 sequence is CASQLQGGNEQFF. CDR3 nucleotide sequence: TGCGCCAGTCAGCTCCAGGGTGGCAATGAGCAGTTCTTC.

This chain uses TRBV9 with TRBJ2-1, with 10 bases that match TRBD2. The germline V gene has CDR1 SGDLS and CDR2 YYNGEE. CDR3 size: 15 residues. Trimming at V came to 0 bases and at J to 4 bases, leaving 1 base not matched to a gene. As DNA, the CDR3 is TGTGCCAGCAGCGTAGGGGGACTAGCGTACAATGAGCAGTTCTTC. The encoded protein is CASSVGGLAYNEQFF.

This clone has only one observation. V usage is TRBV15 and J usage is TRBJ2-2; TRBD2 aligns across 8 bases. Germline CDR1 LNHNV, CDR2 YYDKDF (reference sequence). The J segment lost 5 bases and the V segment lost 4 bases, leaving 12 bases of the junction unmatched. CDR3 size: 17 residues. In DNA, the CDR3 is TGTGCCACCAGCACCCACCCCGGGGGGGGACGGACCGGGGAGCTGTTTTTT. The encoded protein is CATSTHPGGGRTGELFF.

This clone has just one count. This chain links TRBV5-6 with TRBJ2-7, with TRBD2 as a possible D gene (6 bases). Germline V CDR1 and CDR2: SGHDT, YYEEEE. V shed 4 bases and J shed 3 bases, with 20 bases lying between them. The CDR3 is 16 amino acids. This CDR3 reads CASSPGPGRGIYEQYF. The CDR3 DNA follows: TGTGCCAGCAGCCCAGGCCCGGGGCGGGGAATCTACGAGCAGTACTTC.

This rearrangement joins TRBV18 to TRBJ2-7; D is possibly TRBD1 (5 bases). Trimming removed 5 bases from V and 6 bases from J, with 20 bases in between. This CDR3 spans 15 amino acids. The germline CDR1 and CDR2 sequences are KGHSH and LQKENI. CDR3 residues: CASSSRQLDQGEQYF. For the CDR3, the DNA is TGTGCCAGCTCATCGCGGCAGCTTGATCAGGGCGAGCAGTACTTC.

V usage is TRBV28 and J usage is TRBJ2-7, with 8 bases identical to TRBD1. The germline V gene encodes CDR1 MDHEN and CDR2 SYDVKM. This CDR3 is built from 14 residues. With 4 bases clipped from V and 4 bases from J, the junction kept 6 bases outside the gene matches. CDR3 loop: CASSSGGHSYEQYF. Here the CDR3 DNA reads TGTGCCAGCAGTTCAGGGGGCCACAGTTACGAGCAGTACTTC.

V usage is TRBV28 and J usage is TRBJ2-7; TRBD2 matches at 9 bases. Trimming at V came to 3 bases and at J to 6 bases, leaving 3 bases not matched to a gene. Germline loops: CDR1 MDHEN, CDR2 SYDVKM. The CDR3 spans 13 residues. The CDR3 spells CASSLGLASEQYF. CDR3 DNA: TGTGCCAGCAGTTTGGGACTAGCAAGCGAGCAGTACTTC.

The chain has TRBV6-2 or TRBV6-3 and TRBJ2-5, with TRBD2 matching 9 bases. Trimming cost V 0 bases and J 5 bases; bases outside gene matches: 10. CDR1 is MNHEY, CDR2 SVGEGT, per germline. CDR3 length: 17 residues. As DNA, the CDR3 is TGTGCCAGCAGTTACTCGAAGGGAGCGGGAGGTAGGGAGACCCAGTACTTC. It yields the protein CASSYSKGAGGRETQYF.

V usage is TRBV6-2 or TRBV6-3 and J usage is TRBJ2-3, with 9 bases aligning to TRBD2. Germline CDR1 and CDR2: MNHEY and SVGEGT. V trimming: 6 bases; J trimming: 5 bases; junction bases outside the gene matches: 12. This CDR3 has 16 amino acids. The CDR3 reads CASSPVEGLAIDTQYF. The CDR3 coding sequence is TGTGCCAGCAGCCCTGTTGAGGGACTAGCAATAGATACGCAGTATTTT.

This chain connects TRBV5-6 to TRBJ2-2; D ambiguous. The CDR3 runs 12 residues. Germline loops: CDR1 SGHDT, CDR2 YYEEEE. Trimming took 2 bases from V and 5 from J, leaving 4 bases between them. Here the CDR3 DNA reads TGTGCCAGCAGCTTTTCGACCGGGGAGCTGTTTTTT. Amino acid sequence: CASSFSTGELFF.

This chain uses TRBV6-1 with TRBJ2-1; D is perhaps TRBD1 (6 bases). This CDR3 is built from 17 residues. Trimming left V 3 bases short and J 9 bases short, with 24 bases between. Per the germline V gene, CDR1 is MNHNS and CDR2 is SASEGT. Here the CDR3 reads CASSEATYGGLGAEQFF. As DNA, the CDR3 is TGTGCCAGCAGTGAGGCGACGTATGGCGGGCTGGGGGCTGAGCAGTTCTTC.

The chain is built from TRBV28 and TRBJ2-7; perhaps TRBD2 as D (6 bases). Germline CDR1 MDHEN, CDR2 SYDVKM. This CDR3 has 14 amino acids. Trimming cost V 5 bases and J 2 bases, with 13 bases left between them. CDR3 coding DNA: TGTGCCAGCAGTATCGGGGGTACCCCCTACGAGCAGTACTTC. As protein: CASSIGGTPYEQYF.

The chain recombines TRBV6-1 with TRBJ1-2, with D unresolved. Per germline, CDR1 MNHNS and CDR2 SASEGT. The ends were cut back, 0 bases at V and 9 bases at J, with 8 bases in the middle. The CDR3 is made up of 12 amino acids. Here the CDR3 DNA reads TGTGCCAGCAGTGAAGCGAACACCCGCTACACCTTC. Amino acid sequence: CASSEANTRYTF.

For this clone: The sample contains more than one DNA sequence encoding this CDR3. The chain is built from TRBV28 and TRBJ2-7; D is possibly TRBD1 (6 bases). This CDR3 region has 12 residues. The V gene's germline CDR1 is MDHEN and CDR2 SYDVKM. V lost 6 bases to trimming and J lost 3 bases, with 9 bases between them. CDR3 region: CASRTGIYEQYF. In nucleotides, the CDR3 is TGTGCCAGCAGGACAGGAATCTACGAGCAGTACTTC.

This clone was detected once. The chain links TRBV19 to TRBJ2-1, with D perhaps TRBD2 (5 bases). Trimming cost V 5 bases and J 4 bases, with 6 bases left between them. The CDR3 runs 12 residues. Germline V gene data show CDR1 as LNHDA and CDR2 as SQIVND (reference sequence). This chain's CDR3 is CASSWRYNEQFF. In nucleotides, the CDR3 is TGTGCCAGTAGTTGGAGGTACAATGAGCAGTTCTTC.

This clone was seen a few times. Other DNA sequences in this specimen translate into the identical CDR3. The rearrangement links TRBV28 to TRBJ2-5, with D maybe TRBD2 (5 bases). CDR1 is MDHEN, CDR2 SYDVKM, per germline. With 6 bases removed from V and 1 base from J, the gap between germline ends came to 12 bases. The CDR3 is 14 residues long. The CDR3 region has the DNA TGTGCCAGCAGCCTCGGTGGGAGCCAAGAGACCCAGTACTTC. Residues: CASSLGGSQETQYF.

This chain's CDR3 is CASSLPPPRGNTIYF. The CDR3 DNA follows: TGTGCCAGCAGCCTCCCCCCCCCGAGAGGAAACACCATATATTTT. The genes are TRBV28 and TRBJ1-3; D not resolved. Germline CDR1 and CDR2: MDHEN and SYDVKM. V gave up 6 bases and J gave up 4 bases, with 16 bases separating them. This CDR3 contains 15 residues.

This clone was observed once. This chain connects TRBV29-1 to TRBJ1-1; D is possibly TRBD1 (6 bases). V was cut by 6 bases and J by 4 bases, with 12 bases left in between. This CDR3 region has 12 residues. Germline CDR1 is SQVTM and CDR2 is ANQGSEA. This chain's CDR3 is CSVGRGTTEAFF. The CDR3, as DNA: TGCAGCGTCGGCAGGGGTACCACTGAAGCTTTCTTT.

The genes are TRBV19 and TRBJ2-3; TRBD2 aligns across 12 bases. V lost 5 bases, J lost 5 bases, and 5 bases stayed unmatched. The CDR3 covers 15 residues. The germline gives CDR1 LNHDA, CDR2 SQIVND (reference sequence). In nucleotides, the CDR3 is TGTGCCAGTAGTCCACGGACTAGCGGGGTAGATACGCAGTATTTT. The encoded protein is CASSPRTSGVDTQYF.

The gene calls are TRBV10-3 and TRBJ1-2; no clear D. Between the trimmed V and J ends, which lost 5 bases and 3 bases, there was a span of 7 bases. Germline assignment: CDR1 ENHRY and CDR2 SYGVKD. CDR3 size: 12 residues. The CDR3 is CAISKSDYGYTF. CDR3 coding DNA: TGTGCCATCAGTAAATCGGACTATGGCTACACCTTC.

The chain joins TRBV9 to TRBJ2-1, with 7 bases fitting TRBD2. This CDR3 contains 15 residues. The germline CDR1 and CDR2 sequences are SGDLS and YYNGEE. Trimming at V came to 4 bases and at J to 9 bases, leaving 13 bases not matched to a gene. The chain's CDR3 is CASSPRDYLGGEQFF. In DNA, the CDR3 is TGTGCCAGCAGCCCCCGGGACTACCTCGGCGGTGAGCAGTTCTTC.

This chain joins TRBV3-1 (or the pseudogene TRBV3-2) and TRBJ2-3, with 8 bases lining up with TRBD2. CDR1 and CDR2 from the germline V gene are LGHDT and YNNKEL (reference sequence). The CDR3 has 17 amino acids. V was clipped by 4 bases and J by 3 bases; unmatched bases: 12. CDR3 bases: TGTGCCAGCAGCCCCCGTGATAGCGGGAAGAGGACAGATACGCAGTATTTT. This encodes CASSPRDSGKRTDTQYF.

The rearrangement links TRBV28 to TRBJ2-4; TRBD1 matches 10 bases. V lost 5 bases to trimming and J lost 5 bases; unmatched junction nucleotides: 15. This CDR3 is built from 18 residues. Looked up from germline, CDR1 is MDHEN and CDR2 is SYDVKM. The CDR3 loop is CASSTPGTGDRPQNIQYF. The DNA of the CDR3 is TGTGCCAGCAGTACCCCCGGGACAGGGGATCGTCCCCAAAACATTCAGTACTTC.

The CDR3 loop reads CASSEALPDRVEGNTIYF. The CDR3 DNA sequence: TGTGCCAGCAGTGAAGCGCTCCCCGACAGGGTGGAAGGAAACACCATATATTTT. The chain recombines TRBV2 with TRBJ1-3; 7 bases are a match to TRBD1. The CDR3 runs to 18 residues. The V and J ends lost 0 bases and 4 bases, in that order; junction bases with no gene match: 12. The germline V gene encodes CDR1 SNHLY and CDR2 FYNNEI.

This clone has just a few counts. CDR3 in DNA: TGTGCCAGCAGTTACACCTCAGGGGAGGGCGGCTACACCTTC. This translates into CASSYTSGEGGYTF. This rearrangement joins TRBV6-6 to TRBJ1-2; D might be TRBD1 (6 bases). CDR3 length: 14 amino acids. The ends were cut back, 2 bases at V and 8 bases at J, with 15 bases in the middle. Per germline, CDR1 MNHNY and CDR2 SVGAGI (reference sequence).

The chain employs TRBV23-1 and TRBJ2-4; 7 nucleotides line up with TRBD1. TRBV23-1 is given ORF status, its function remaining uncertain. V shed 3 bases, J shed 5 bases, and the junction held 10 bases outside the gene matches. CDR3 length equals 16 residues. The CDR3 loop reads CASSHMDRWPQNIQYF. For the CDR3, the DNA is TGCGCCAGCAGTCATATGGACAGGTGGCCCCAAAACATTCAGTACTTC.

This clone was seen only once. Here the CDR3 reads CASSLTGNSPLHF. The CDR3 nucleotides read TGTGCCAGCAGCTTAACGGGTAATTCACCCCTCCACTTT. This chain connects TRBV7-2 to TRBJ1-6; D not resolved. This CDR3 is built from 13 residues. Trimming shortened V by 2 bases and J by 6 bases, and 5 bases separated the two germline ends. Germline CDR1 reads SGHTA; CDR2 reads FQGNSA. Together with reference TRBV7-2 and TRBJ1-6, the CDR3 gives the full variable domain: GAGVSQSPSNKVTEKGKDVELRCDPISGHTALYWYRQSLGQGLEFLIYFQGNSAPDKSGLPSDRFSAERTGGSVSTLTIQRTQQEDSAVYLCASSLTGNSPLHFGNGTRLTVT.